A single sample gave rise to the 24 T cell receptor beta chains below, sequenced in a study of T cells in Graves' hyperthyroidism and ophthalmopathy. RNA transcripts provided the source from which TCR beta CDR3 regions were amplified. HTBI primers were employed in a first-round RT-PCR of the TCR CDR3. Each CDR3 protein is one row after TCRdb ran MiXCR on the multiplex PCR reads. The sample lists about 560,000 distinct CDR3 sequences; over 15% were seen once. Input material: blood. The source is a woman in her late teens or twenties with Graves' hyperthyroidism.

This clonotype was counted a few times. The J gene is TRBJ1-2, the V gene TRBV20-1; TRBD1 aligns across 8 bases. Germline lookup yields CDR1 DFQATT and CDR2 SNEGSKA (reference sequence). The CDR3 sequence is 14 residues long. The junction had 4 bases not matched to a gene; V was cut back by 0 bases and J by 4 bases. CDR3 residues: CSAREAGTGYGYTF. CDR3 nucleotides: TGCAGTGCTAGAGAGGCCGGGACAGGCTATGGCTACACCTTC.

Concerning this clonotype: The junction departs from the called germline gene at one end, perhaps through a read error. The chain employs TRBV4-3 and TRBJ2-5; either TRBD1 or TRBD2 may fit D (5 bases each). Germline-derived CDR1 and CDR2 are LGHNA and YSLEER. CDR3 length: 13 residues. The CDR3 reads CAGSQDLGLGEYF. The DNA of the CDR3 is TGCGCCGGCAGCCAAGATCTCGGTTTGGGGGAGTACTTC.

This clonotype was counted many times. The chain combines TRBV7-9 with TRBJ2-5; D might be TRBD1 (6 bases). The CDR3 runs to 12 residues. V gave up 7 bases and J gave up 1 base, with 7 bases separating them. Per germline, CDR1 SEHNR and CDR2 FQNEAQ (reference sequence). The CDR3 is CASTGVQETQYF. DNA for the CDR3: TGTGCCAGCACAGGGGTCCAAGAGACCCAGTACTTC. The full variable domain, in which reference TRBV7-9 and TRBJ2-5 provide the parts outside the CDR3, is DTGVSQNPRHKITKRGQNVTFRCDPISEHNRLYWYRQTLGQGPEFLTYFQNEAQLEKSRLLSDRFSAERPKGSFSTLEIQRTEQGDSAMYLCASTGVQETQYFGPGTRLLVL.

This clonotype has a count of ten or more. The rearrangement links TRBV6-5 to TRBJ2-3, with 7 positions matching TRBD1. This CDR3 is built from 15 residues. The V gene's germline CDR1 is MNHEY and CDR2 SVGAGI. V lost 3 bases and J lost 2; bases outside the gene matches: 5. CDR3 nucleotides: TGTGCCAGCAGTTATGGAACAGGGGACACAGATACGCAGTATTTT. This translates into CASSYGTGDTDTQYF.

J is TRBJ2-1 and V is TRBV19; 10 nucleotides line up with TRBD1. The germline V gene has CDR1 LNHDA and CDR2 SQIVND (reference sequence). CDR3 length equals 14 residues. V shed 6 bases, J shed 9 bases, and the junction held 8 bases outside the gene matches. CDR3 region: CASRKTGGWGEQFF. CDR3 sequence (DNA): TGTGCCAGTAGGAAGACAGGGGGCTGGGGTGAGCAGTTCTTC.

V and J are TRBV28 and TRBJ2-7; TRBD1 agrees at 8 bases. CDR1 and CDR2 (germline): MDHEN, SYDVKM. This CDR3 has 16 amino acids. V was clipped by 3 bases and J by 2 bases; unmatched bases: 9. Here the CDR3 DNA reads TGTGCCAGCAGTTTGGATAAATGGGGACAGGCCTACGAGCAGTACTTC. Protein sequence: CASSLDKWGQAYEQYF.

At least ten counts were recorded for this clonotype. The V and J genes are TRBV14 and TRBJ1-1; 10 positions agree with TRBD1. The CDR3 has 16 residues. J was trimmed by 4 bases and V by 5 bases; bases with no gene match: 10. The germline V gene has CDR1 SGHDN and CDR2 FVKESK. CDR3 sequence: CASSKTGQGVATEAFF. The CDR3 nucleotides read TGTGCCAGCAGCAAAACCGGACAGGGGGTCGCCACTGAAGCTTTCTTT.

This clonotype was seen at least ten times. This chain uses TRBV6-1 with TRBJ2-7; 11 nucleotides agree with TRBD1. Per germline, CDR1 MNHNS and CDR2 SASEGT. The CDR3 covers 16 residues. Losses at the gene ends were 5 bases for V and 1 base for J; bases not matched to a gene: 7. The CDR3 protein is CASSFGQGARSYEQYF. The CDR3, as DNA: TGTGCCAGCAGTTTCGGACAGGGGGCTAGGTCCTACGAGCAGTACTTC.

Ten or more counts support this clonotype. The V and J genes are TRBV28 and TRBJ2-7; D unresolved. Germline CDR1 and CDR2: MDHEN and SYDVKM. CDR3 length equals 14 residues. Trimming removed 6 bases at V and 2 bases at J, with 14 bases between. CDR3 sequence reads: CASRGPGEPYEQYF. CDR3 in DNA: TGTGCCAGCAGGGGCCCAGGAGAGCCCTACGAGCAGTACTTC. The full variable domain, completed using reference TRBV28 and TRBJ2-7, is DVKVTQSSRYLVKRTGEKVFLECVQDMDHENMFWYRQDPGLGLRLIYFSYDVKMKEKGDIPEGYSVSREKKERFSLILESASTNQTSMYLCASRGPGEPYEQYFGPGTRLTVT.

This clonotype appeared many times. The CDR3 loop reads CSAPRSGDGNQPQHF. The CDR3 DNA sequence: TGCAGTGCTCCTAGGTCCGGGGACGGCAATCAGCCCCAGCATTTT. The rearrangement uses TRBV20-1 and TRBJ1-5; D might be TRBD1 (5 bases). V lost 5 bases to trimming and J lost 2 bases, with 16 bases between them. The length of the CDR3 is 15 residues. CDR1 and CDR2 (germline): DFQATT, SNEGSKA (reference sequence).

This clonotype has at least ten counts. The chain couples TRBV18 to TRBJ2-5; a weak D match, TRBD2 (6 bases). Germline CDR1 reads KGHSH; CDR2 reads LQKENI. V was trimmed by 3 bases and J by 2 bases, leaving 10 bases between them. This CDR3 is 14 amino acids long. The chain's CDR3 is CASSPVADQETQYF. DNA of the CDR3: TGTGCCAGCTCACCTGTAGCGGATCAAGAGACCCAGTACTTC. Drawing the rest from reference TRBV18 and TRBJ2-5, the complete variable domain is NAGVMQNPRHLVRRRGQEARLRCSPMKGHSHVYWYRQLPEEGLKFMVYLQKENIIDESGMPKERFSAEFPKEGPSILRIQQVVRGDSAAYFCASSPVADQETQYFGPGTRLLVL.

The gene calls are TRBV11-2 and TRBJ2-4; D gene unclear. The germline V and J ends were trimmed by 4 bases and 0 bases, with 10 bases remaining between them. This CDR3 has 15 residues. Germline V CDR1 and CDR2: SGHAT, FQNNGV. The CDR3 sequence is CASSSRNLAKNIQYF. The CDR3 region has the DNA TGTGCCAGCAGCTCCCGGAACCTAGCCAAAAACATTCAGTACTTC.

The chain employs TRBV20-1 and TRBJ2-7; 9 bases align to TRBD1. V lost 2 bases to trimming and J lost 2 bases; unmatched junction nucleotides: 10. This CDR3 spans 16 amino acids. Per germline, CDR1 DFQATT and CDR2 SNEGSKA (reference sequence). The CDR3 nucleotides read TGCAGTGCTAGACCCGGGGACAGGGTTCCAACCTACGAGCAGTACTTC. It encodes CSARPGDRVPTYEQYF.

This clonotype was recorded many times. This sequence joins TRBV10-3 and TRBJ1-5; no definite D call. The CDR3 sequence is 14 residues long. Trimming took 3 bases from V and 6 from J, leaving 12 bases between them. The germline gives CDR1 ENHRY, CDR2 SYGVKD. The CDR3 region has the DNA TGTGCCATCAGTGATCAGCAGGCAAGTCAGCCCCAGCATTTT. Translating it yields CAISDQQASQPQHF.

This clonotype was observed a few times. The J gene is TRBJ1-6, the V gene TRBV20-1; D remains unclear. Trimming removed 1 base from V and 0 bases from J, with 13 bases in between. This CDR3 is 17 amino acids long. CDR1 is DFQATT and CDR2 is SNEGSKA in the germline V gene (reference sequence). The DNA for the CDR3 is TGCAGTGCTAGAGCTCTGAGCAGGAGCTCCTATAATTCACCCCTCCACTTT. As protein: CSARALSRSSYNSPLHF.

The V call is TRBV5-5, the J call TRBJ1-5, with TRBD1 as a possible D gene (5 bases). The V end lost 5 bases, the J end lost 6 bases, and 18 bases lay between the germline ends. Germline CDR1 is SGHKS and CDR2 is YYEKEE (reference sequence). This CDR3 contains 15 residues. The CDR3 nucleotides are TGTGCCAGCAGACCGGGTTGGGGGGTAAGTCAGCCCCAGCATTTT. Translated, it gives CASRPGWGVSQPQHF.

This clonotype was observed many times. CDR3 region: CASSPTGLTTEAFF. The CDR3 region has the DNA TGTGCCAGCAGTCCCACAGGATTAACGACTGAAGCTTTCTTT. V is TRBV28 and J is TRBJ1-1; TRBD1 might be the D (5 bases). Looked up from germline, CDR1 is MDHEN and CDR2 is SYDVKM. The length of the CDR3 is 14 residues. Trimming cost V 5 bases and J 5 bases, with 15 bases left between them.

This clonotype was detected ten times or more. The V call is TRBV2, the J call TRBJ1-5; 9 nucleotides agree with TRBD1. Germline V lookup: CDR1 SNHLY, CDR2 FYNNEI. Trimming removed 6 bases from V and 3 bases from J; junction bases left unmatched: 6. The CDR3 consists of 15 residues. The CDR3 bases are TGTGCCAGCAGCGAGGGGACAGGGCACAATCAGCCCCAGCATTTT. It encodes CASSEGTGHNQPQHF. The whole variable domain, remainder taken from reference TRBV2 and TRBJ1-5, is EPEVTQTPSHQVTQMGQEVILRCVPISNHLYFYWYRQILGQKVEFLVSFYNNEISEKSEIFDDQFSVERPDGSNFTLKIRSTKLEDSAMYFCASSEGTGHNQPQHFGDGTRLSIL.

This clonotype was recorded many times. The CDR3, as DNA: TGTGCCAGCAGCACTAGCGGAAAGGTCTACGAGCAGTACTTC. This translates into CASSTSGKVYEQYF. V usage is TRBV7-2 and J usage is TRBJ2-7; 8 bases are a match to TRBD2. Per the germline V gene, CDR1 is SGHTA and CDR2 is FQGNSA. The CDR3 consists of 14 residues. The V and J ends lost 5 bases and 3 bases, in that order; junction bases with no gene match: 6.

The table lists this clonotype with a few counts. The rearrangement joins TRBV20-1 to TRBJ1-1; weak D call: TRBD1 (6 bases). The CDR3 is 12 residues long. The germline gives CDR1 DFQATT, CDR2 SNEGSKA (reference sequence). The V end lost 2 bases, the J end lost 3 bases, and 7 bases lay between the germline ends. CDR3 sequence reads: CSARRTDTEAFF. The DNA of the CDR3 is TGCAGTGCTAGAAGGACAGACACTGAAGCTTTCTTT.

The table lists this clonotype with many counts. The V and J genes are TRBV12-3 or TRBV12-4 and TRBJ1-5, with 7 bases aligning to TRBD1. V was clipped by 3 bases and J by 4 bases; unmatched bases: 0. The CDR3 sequence is 13 residues long. The CDR3 bases are TGTGCCAGCAGTTTCAGGGGGAATCAGCCCCAGCATTTT. Translating it yields CASSFRGNQPQHF.

This clonotype was observed at least ten times. The chain links TRBV7-8 to TRBJ2-3; tentatively, D is TRBD2 (6 bases). The V gene's germline CDR1 is SGHVS and CDR2 FQNEAQ. V was cut by 5 bases and J by 0 bases, with 12 bases left in between. The CDR3 consists of 15 residues. DNA of the CDR3: TGTGCCAGCAGCCCCGGGACTCTCAGCACAGATACGCAGTATTTT. Its translation is CASSPGTLSTDTQYF.

J is TRBJ1-4 and V is TRBV20-1, with D tentatively TRBD1 (6 bases). The CDR3 runs 18 residues. Germline lookup yields CDR1 DFQATT and CDR2 SNEGSKA (reference sequence). V was cut by 5 bases and J by 1 base, with 23 bases left in between. CDR3: CSAEGKQGGRETNEKLFF. CDR3 nucleotide sequence: TGCAGTGCTGAAGGGAAACAGGGCGGGAGGGAAACTAATGAAAAACTGTTTTTT.

Of note for this clonotype: This clone may be a read error of a much larger clone one base away. The chain employs TRBV12-3 or TRBV12-4 and TRBJ1-1, with D possibly matching TRBD1 (5 bases). Trimming shortened V by 2 bases and J by 1 base, and 14 bases separated the two germline ends. The CDR3 has 16 residues. CDR3 DNA: TGTGCCAGCAGTTTAAGGTCCTGGACACCGAACACTGAAGCTTTCTTT. Translated: CASSLRSWTPNTEAFF.